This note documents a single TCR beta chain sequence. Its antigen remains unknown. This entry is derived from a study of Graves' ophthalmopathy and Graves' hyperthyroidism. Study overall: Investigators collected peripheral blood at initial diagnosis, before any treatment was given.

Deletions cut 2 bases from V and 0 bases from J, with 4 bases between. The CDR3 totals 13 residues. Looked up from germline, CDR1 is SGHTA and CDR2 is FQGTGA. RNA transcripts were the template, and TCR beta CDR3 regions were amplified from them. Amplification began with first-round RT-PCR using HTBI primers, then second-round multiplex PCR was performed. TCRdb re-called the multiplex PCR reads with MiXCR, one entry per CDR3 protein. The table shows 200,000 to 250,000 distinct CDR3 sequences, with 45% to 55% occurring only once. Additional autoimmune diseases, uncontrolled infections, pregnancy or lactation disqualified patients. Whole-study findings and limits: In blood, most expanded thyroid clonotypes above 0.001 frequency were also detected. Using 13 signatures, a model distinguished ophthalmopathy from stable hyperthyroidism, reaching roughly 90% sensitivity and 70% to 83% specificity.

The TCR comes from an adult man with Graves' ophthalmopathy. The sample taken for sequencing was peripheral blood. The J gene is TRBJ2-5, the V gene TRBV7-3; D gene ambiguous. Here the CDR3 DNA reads TGTGCCAGCAGCTTAGAGGACCAAGAGACCCAGTACTTC. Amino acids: CASSLEDQETQYF.